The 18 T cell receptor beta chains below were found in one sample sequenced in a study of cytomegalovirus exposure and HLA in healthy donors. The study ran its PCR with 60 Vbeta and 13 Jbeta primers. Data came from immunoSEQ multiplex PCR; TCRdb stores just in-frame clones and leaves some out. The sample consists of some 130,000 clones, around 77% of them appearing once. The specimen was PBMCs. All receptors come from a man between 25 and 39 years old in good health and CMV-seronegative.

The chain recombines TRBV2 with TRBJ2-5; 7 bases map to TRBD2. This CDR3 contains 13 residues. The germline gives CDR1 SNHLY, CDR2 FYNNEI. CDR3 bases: TGTGCATCGGCGGGAGAGTTATACGAGACCCAGTACTTC. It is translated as CASAGELYETQYF.

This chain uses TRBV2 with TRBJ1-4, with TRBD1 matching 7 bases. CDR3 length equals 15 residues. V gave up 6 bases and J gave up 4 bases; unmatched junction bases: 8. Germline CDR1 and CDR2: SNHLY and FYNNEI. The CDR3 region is CASSLRQGGNEKLFF. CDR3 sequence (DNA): TGTGCCAGCAGCCTCCGACAGGGTGGTAATGAAAAACTGTTTTTT.

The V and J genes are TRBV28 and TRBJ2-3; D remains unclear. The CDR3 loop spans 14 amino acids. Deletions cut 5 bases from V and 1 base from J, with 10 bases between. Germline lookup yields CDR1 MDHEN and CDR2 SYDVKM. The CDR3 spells CASSVHAGTDTQYF. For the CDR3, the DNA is TGTGCCAGCAGTGTCCATGCGGGCACAGATACGCAGTATTTT.

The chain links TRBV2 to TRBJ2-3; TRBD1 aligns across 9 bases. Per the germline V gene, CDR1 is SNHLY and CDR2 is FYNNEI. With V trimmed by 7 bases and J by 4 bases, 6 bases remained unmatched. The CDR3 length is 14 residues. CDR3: CASNPTGGADTQYF. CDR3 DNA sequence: TGTGCCAGCAATCCGACAGGGGGAGCAGATACGCAGTATTTT. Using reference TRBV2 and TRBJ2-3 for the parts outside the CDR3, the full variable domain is EPEVTQTPSHQVTQMGQEVILRCVPISNHLYFYWYRQILGQKVEFLVSFYNNEISEKSEIFDDQFSVERPDGSNFTLKIRSTKLEDSAMYFCASNPTGGADTQYFGPGTRLTVL.

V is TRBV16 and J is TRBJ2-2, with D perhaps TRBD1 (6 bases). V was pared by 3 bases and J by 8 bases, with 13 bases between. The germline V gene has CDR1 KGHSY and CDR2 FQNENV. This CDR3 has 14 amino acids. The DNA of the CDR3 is TGTGCCAGCAGCCAGATGGGGGCGTCGGGGGAGCTGTTTTTT. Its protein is CASSQMGASGELFF.

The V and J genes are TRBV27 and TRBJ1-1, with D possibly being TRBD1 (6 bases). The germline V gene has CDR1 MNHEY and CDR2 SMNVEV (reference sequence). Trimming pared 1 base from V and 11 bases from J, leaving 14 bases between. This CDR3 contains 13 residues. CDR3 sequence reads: CASSLWGGSRAFF. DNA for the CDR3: TGTGCCAGCAGTTTATGGGGGGGCTCGCGGGCTTTCTTT.

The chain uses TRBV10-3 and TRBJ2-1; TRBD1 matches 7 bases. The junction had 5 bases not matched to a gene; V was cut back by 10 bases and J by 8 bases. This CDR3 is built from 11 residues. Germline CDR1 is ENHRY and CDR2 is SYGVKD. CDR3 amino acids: CATADRDEQFF. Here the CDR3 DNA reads TGTGCCACCGCCGACAGGGATGAGCAGTTCTTC.

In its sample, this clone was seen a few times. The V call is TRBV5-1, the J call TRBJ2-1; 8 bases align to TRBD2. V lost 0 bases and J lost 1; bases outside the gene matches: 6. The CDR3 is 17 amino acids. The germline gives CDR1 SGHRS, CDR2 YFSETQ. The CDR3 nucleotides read TGCGCCAGCAGCTTGGTTGCGGGAGGTGTTTCCTACAATGAGCAGTTCTTC. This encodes CASSLVAGGVSYNEQFF.

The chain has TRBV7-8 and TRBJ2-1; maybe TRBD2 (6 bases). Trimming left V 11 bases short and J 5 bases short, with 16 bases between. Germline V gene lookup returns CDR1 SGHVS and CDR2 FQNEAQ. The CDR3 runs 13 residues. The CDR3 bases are TGTGCCTGCAAGAGCGGAGGGGACAATGAGCAGTTCTTC. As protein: CACKSGGDNEQFF.

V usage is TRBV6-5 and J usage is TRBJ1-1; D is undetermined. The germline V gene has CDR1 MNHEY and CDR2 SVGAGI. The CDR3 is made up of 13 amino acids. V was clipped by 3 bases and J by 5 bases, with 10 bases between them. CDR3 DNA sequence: TGTGCCAGCAGTTATGAAGGAGTAACTGAAGCTTTCTTT. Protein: CASSYEGVTEAFF.

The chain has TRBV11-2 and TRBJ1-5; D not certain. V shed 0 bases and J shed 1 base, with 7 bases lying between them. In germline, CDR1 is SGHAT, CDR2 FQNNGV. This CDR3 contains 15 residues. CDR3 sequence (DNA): TGTGCCAGCAGCTTAGACAGTACAAGCAATCAGCCCCAGCATTTT. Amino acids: CASSLDSTSNQPQHF.

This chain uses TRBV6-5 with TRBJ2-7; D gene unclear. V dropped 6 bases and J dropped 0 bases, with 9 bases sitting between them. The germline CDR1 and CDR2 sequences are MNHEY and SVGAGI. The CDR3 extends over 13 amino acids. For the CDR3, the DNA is TGTGCCAGCAGAGCCCCCGGCTCCTACGAGCAGTACTTC. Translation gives CASRAPGSYEQYF.

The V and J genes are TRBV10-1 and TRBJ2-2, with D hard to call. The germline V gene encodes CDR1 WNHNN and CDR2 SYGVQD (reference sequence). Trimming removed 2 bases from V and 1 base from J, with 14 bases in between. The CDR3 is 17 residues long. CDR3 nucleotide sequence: TGCGCCAGCAGTGAGGAGGCTCCAGCCAAGAACACCGGGGAGCTGTTTTTT. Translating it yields CASSEEAPAKNTGELFF.

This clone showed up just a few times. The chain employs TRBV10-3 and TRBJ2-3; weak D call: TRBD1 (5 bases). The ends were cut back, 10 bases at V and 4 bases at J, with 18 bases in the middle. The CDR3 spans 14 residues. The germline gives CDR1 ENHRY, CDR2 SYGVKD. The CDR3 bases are TGTGCCACCGTCCCCCAGGGCCGTGCAGATACGCAGTATTTT. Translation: CATVPQGRADTQYF.

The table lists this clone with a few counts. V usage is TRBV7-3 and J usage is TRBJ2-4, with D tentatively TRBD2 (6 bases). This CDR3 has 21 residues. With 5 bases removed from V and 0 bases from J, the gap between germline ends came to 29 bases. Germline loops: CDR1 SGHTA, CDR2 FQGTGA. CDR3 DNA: TGTGCCAGCAGCCCGCAGGCCATAGCGGACCCCCGCATTTTAGCCAAAAACATTCAGTACTTC. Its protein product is CASSPQAIADPRILAKNIQYF.

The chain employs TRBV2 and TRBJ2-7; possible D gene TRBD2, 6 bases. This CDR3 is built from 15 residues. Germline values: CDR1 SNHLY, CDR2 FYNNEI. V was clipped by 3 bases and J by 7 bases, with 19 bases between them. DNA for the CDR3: TGTGCCAGCAGTGAGGCCGTCCCCCGGGAGTTTGAGCAGTACTTC. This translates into CASSEAVPREFEQYF.

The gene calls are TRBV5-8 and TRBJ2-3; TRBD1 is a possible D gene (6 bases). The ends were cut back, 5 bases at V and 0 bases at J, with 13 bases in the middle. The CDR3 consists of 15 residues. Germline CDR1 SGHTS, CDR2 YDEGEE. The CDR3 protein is CASSFEGGSTDTQYF. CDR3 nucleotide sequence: TGTGCCAGCAGTTTCGAAGGGGGTAGCACAGATACGCAGTATTTT.

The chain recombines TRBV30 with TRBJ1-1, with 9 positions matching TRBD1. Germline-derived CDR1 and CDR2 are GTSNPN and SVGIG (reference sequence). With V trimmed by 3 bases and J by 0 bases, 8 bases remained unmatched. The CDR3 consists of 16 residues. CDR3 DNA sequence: TGTGCCTGGAGGGCCGGGACAGGGATTATGAACACTGAAGCTTTCTTT. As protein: CAWRAGTGIMNTEAFF.